Each of the 4 T cell receptor beta chains below was sequenced from the same sample in a study of cytomegalovirus exposure and HLA in healthy donors. PCR was performed using 60 Vbeta and 13 Jbeta primers. Generated by immunoSEQ multiplex PCR, the TCRdb table keeps only in-frame clones and is missing some. The sample shows about 110,000 clones, 65% to 75% of them seen only once. Sequencing input: PBMCs. Every receptor here comes from a man aged 35-49 years in good health and CMV-seropositive.

This clone was observed a handful of times. The chain is built from TRBV15 and TRBJ1-1; 9 nucleotides agree with TRBD1. This CDR3 is built from 16 residues. Germline CDR1 is LNHNV and CDR2 is YYDKDF (reference sequence). V shed 0 bases, J shed 4 bases, and the junction held 6 bases outside the gene matches. The CDR3 DNA reads TGTGCCACCAGCAGAGAACAGGGGGCCGGAGGCACTGAAGCTTTCTTT. As protein: CATSREQGAGGTEAFF.

V is TRBV5-1 and J is TRBJ1-1, with TRBD1 matching 10 bases. Germline trimming cut 0 bases from V and 3 bases from J; bases unmatched to any gene: 8. This CDR3 has 17 residues. CDR1 SGHRS and CDR2 YFSETQ come from the germline V gene. The DNA for the CDR3 is TGCGCCAGCAGCTTGGGGGCGACAGGGGGCGCCGACACTGAAGCTTTCTTT. It encodes CASSLGATGGADTEAFF.

This clone was detected a few times. V gene TRBV30 combines with J gene TRBJ2-5, with D unresolved. With the DNA end fitting TRBJ2-7 better, the J assignment may be wrong. Germline CDR1 GTSNPN, CDR2 SVGIG (reference sequence). This CDR3 has 12 residues. The CDR3 DNA sequence: TGTGCCTGGAGTGTGTCCTCCTACGAGCAGTACTTC. Protein: CAWSVSSYEQYF.

The chain joins TRBV30 to TRBJ2-1; TRBD2 agrees at 8 bases. In germline, CDR1 is GTSNPN, CDR2 SVGIG (reference sequence). CDR3 length: 13 amino acids. Unmatched junction bases numbered 3, after V lost 0 bases and J lost 8 bases. This CDR3 is CAWSVGLVDEQFF. CDR3 in DNA: TGTGCCTGGAGTGTGGGACTAGTCGATGAGCAGTTCTTC.